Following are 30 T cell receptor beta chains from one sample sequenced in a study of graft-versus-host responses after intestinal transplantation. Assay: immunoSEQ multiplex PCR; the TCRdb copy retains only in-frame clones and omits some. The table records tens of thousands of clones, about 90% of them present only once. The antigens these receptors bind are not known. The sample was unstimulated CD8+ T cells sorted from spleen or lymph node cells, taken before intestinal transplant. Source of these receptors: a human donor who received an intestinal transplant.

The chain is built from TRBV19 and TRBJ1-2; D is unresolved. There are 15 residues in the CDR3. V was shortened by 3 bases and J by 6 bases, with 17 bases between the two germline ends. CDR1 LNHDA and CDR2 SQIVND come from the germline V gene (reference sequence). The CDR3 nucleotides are TGTGCCAGTAGTATGGTGAGCGGCCTGCGGGATGGCTACACCTTC. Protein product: CASSMVSGLRDGYTF.

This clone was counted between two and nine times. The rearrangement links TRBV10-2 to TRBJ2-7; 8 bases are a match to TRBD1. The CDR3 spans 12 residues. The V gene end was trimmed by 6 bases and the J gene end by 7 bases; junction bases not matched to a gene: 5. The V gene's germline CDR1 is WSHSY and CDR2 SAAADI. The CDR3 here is CASSQGAREQYF. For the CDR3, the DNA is TGCGCCAGCAGCCAGGGGGCAAGGGAGCAGTACTTC.

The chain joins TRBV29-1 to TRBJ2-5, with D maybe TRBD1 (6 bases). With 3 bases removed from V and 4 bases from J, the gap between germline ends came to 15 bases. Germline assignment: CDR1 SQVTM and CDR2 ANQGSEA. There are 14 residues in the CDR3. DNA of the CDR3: TGCAGCGTTGAGCCACAGGGTACCGTAGAGACCCAGTACTTC. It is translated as CSVEPQGTVETQYF.

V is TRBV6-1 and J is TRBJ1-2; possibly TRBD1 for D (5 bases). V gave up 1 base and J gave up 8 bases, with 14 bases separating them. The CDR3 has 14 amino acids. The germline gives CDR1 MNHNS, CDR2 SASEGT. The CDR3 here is CASSEVQWGEGYTF. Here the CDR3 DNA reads TGTGCCAGCAGTGAAGTTCAGTGGGGGGAGGGCTACACCTTC.

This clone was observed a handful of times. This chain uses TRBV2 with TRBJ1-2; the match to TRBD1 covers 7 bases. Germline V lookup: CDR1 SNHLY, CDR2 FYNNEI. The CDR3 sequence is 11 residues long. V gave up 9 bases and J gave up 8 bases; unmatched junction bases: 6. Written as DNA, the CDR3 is TGTGCCAGAAGGGGGCCGGGCGGCTACACCTTC. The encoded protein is CARRGPGGYTF.

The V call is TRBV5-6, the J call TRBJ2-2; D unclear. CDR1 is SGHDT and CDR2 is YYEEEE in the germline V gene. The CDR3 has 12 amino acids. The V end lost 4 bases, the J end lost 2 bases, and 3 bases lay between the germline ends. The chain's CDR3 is CASSTNTGELFF. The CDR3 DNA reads TGTGCCAGCAGCACTAACACCGGGGAGCTGTTTTTT.

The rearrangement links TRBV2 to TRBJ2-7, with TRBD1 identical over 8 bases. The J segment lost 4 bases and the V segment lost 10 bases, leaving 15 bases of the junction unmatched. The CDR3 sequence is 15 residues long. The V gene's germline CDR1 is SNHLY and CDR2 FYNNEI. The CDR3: CATLKPTGALYEQYF. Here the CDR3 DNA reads TGTGCCACCTTAAAGCCGACAGGGGCCCTTTACGAGCAGTACTTC.

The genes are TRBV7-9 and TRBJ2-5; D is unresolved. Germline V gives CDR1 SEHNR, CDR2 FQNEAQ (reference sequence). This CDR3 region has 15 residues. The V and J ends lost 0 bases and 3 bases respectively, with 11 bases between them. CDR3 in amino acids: CASSLANWAEETQYF. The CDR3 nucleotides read TGTGCCAGCAGCTTAGCGAACTGGGCAGAAGAGACCCAGTACTTC.

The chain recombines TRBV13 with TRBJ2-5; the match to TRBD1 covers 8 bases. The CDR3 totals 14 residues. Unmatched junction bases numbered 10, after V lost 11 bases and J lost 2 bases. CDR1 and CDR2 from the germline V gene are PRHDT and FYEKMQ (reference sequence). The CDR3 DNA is TGTGCCGGATCCAGGGGGCGAGGTCAAGAGACCCAGTACTTC. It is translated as CAGSRGRGQETQYF.

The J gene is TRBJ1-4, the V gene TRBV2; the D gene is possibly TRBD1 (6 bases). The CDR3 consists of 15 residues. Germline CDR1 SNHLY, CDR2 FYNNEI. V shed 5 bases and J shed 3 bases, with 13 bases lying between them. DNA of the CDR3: TGTGCCAGCAGTCACCCAGGGGACCCTAATGAAAAACTGTTTTTT. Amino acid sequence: CASSHPGDPNEKLFF.

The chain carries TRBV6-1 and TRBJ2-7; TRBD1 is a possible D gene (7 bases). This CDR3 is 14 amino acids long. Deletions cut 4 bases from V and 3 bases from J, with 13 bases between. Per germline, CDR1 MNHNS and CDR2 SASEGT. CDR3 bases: TGTGCCAGCAGTGCGGGGGACAGTAGCTACGAGCAGTACTTC. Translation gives CASSAGDSSYEQYF.

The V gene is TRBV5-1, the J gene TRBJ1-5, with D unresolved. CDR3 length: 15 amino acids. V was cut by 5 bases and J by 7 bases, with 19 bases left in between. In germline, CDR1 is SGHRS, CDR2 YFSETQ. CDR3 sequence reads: CASSWTGGLDQPQHF. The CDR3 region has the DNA TGCGCCAGCAGTTGGACCGGCGGGCTGGACCAGCCCCAGCATTTT.

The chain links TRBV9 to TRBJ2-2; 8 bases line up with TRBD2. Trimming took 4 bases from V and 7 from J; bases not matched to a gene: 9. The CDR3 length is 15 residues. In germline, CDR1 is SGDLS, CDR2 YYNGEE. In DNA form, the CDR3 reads TGTGCCAGCAGCTTCGAGGACAGCGGGGGCGGGGAGCTGTTTTTT. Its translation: CASSFEDSGGGELFF.

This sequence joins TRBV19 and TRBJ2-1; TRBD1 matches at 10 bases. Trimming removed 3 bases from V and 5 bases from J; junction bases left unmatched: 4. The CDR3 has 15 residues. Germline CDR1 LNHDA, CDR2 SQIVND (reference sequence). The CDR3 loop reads CASSIGTGVHNEQFF. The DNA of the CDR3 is TGTGCCAGTAGTATCGGGACAGGGGTCCACAATGAGCAGTTCTTC.

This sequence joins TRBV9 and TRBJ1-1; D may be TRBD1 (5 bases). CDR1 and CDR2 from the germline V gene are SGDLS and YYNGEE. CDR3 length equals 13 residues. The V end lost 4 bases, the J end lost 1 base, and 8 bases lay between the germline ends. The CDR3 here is CASSRGGNTEAFF. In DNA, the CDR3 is TGTGCCAGCAGCCGGGGGGGGAACACTGAAGCTTTCTTT.

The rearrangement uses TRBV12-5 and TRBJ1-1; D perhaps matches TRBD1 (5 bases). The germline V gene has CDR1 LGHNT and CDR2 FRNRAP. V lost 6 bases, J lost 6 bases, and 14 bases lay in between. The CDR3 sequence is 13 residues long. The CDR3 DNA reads TGTGCTAGTGGGCGGGACCTTGGGGCTGAAGCTTTCTTT. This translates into CASGRDLGAEAFF.

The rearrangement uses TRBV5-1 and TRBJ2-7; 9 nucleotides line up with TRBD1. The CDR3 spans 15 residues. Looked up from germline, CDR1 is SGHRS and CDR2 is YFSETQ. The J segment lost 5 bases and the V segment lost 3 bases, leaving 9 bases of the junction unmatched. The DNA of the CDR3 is TGCGCCAGCAGCTGGGGGACAGGGCTTCTCCACGAGCAGTACTTC. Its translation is CASSWGTGLLHEQYF.

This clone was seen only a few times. CDR3 nucleotides: TGTGCCAGCAGCGCGGACAGTGCAACTAATGAAAAACTGTTTTTT. This codes for CASSADSATNEKLFF. This chain links TRBV6-5 with TRBJ1-4; D might be TRBD1 (6 bases). The germline V gene has CDR1 MNHEY and CDR2 SVGAGI. The CDR3 consists of 15 residues. The ends were cut back, 6 bases at V and 0 bases at J, with 11 bases in the middle.

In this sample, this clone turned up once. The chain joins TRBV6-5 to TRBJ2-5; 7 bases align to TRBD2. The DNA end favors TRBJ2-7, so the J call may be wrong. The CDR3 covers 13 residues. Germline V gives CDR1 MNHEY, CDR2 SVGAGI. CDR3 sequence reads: CASSYSGGREQYF. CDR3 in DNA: TGTGCCAGCAGTTACTCGGGAGGGCGCGAGCAGTACTTC.

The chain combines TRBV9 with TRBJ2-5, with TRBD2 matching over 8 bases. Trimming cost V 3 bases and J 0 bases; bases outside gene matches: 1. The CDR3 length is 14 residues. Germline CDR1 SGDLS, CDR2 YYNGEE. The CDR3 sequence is CASSAGGYQETQYF. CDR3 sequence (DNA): TGTGCCAGCAGCGCGGGGGGGTACCAAGAGACCCAGTACTTC.

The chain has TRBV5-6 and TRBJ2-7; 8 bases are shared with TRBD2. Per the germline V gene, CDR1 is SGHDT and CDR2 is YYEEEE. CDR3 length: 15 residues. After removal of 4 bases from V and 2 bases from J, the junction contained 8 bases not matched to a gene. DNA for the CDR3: TGTGCCAGCAGCCGGGGGGCGGGGGGCCCCTACGAGCAGTACTTC. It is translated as CASSRGAGGPYEQYF.

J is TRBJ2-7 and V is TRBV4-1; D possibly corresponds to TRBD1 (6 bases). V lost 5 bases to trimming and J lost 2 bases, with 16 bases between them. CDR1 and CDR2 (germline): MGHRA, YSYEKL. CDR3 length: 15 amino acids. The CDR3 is CASSTSWTETYEQYF. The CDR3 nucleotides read TGCGCCAGCAGCACCTCTTGGACAGAGACCTACGAGCAGTACTTC.

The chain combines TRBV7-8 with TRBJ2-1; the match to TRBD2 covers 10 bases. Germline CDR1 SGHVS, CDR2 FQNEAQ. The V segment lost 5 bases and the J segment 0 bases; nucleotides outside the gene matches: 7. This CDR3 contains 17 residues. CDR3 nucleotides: TGTGCCAGCAGCCCTGGTAGCGGGGGGTCCTCCTACAATGAGCAGTTCTTC. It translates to CASSPGSGGSSYNEQFF.

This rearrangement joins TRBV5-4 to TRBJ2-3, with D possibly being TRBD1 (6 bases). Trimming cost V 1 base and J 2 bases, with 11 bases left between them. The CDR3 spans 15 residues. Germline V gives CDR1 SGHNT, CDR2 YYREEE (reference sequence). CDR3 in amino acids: CASSLWGPSTDTQYF. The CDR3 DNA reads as TGTGCCAGCAGCTTGTGGGGGCCCTCCACAGATACGCAGTATTTT.

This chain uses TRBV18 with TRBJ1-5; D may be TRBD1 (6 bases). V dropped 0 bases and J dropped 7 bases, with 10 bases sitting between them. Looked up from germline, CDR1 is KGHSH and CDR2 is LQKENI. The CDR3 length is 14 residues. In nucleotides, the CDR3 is TGTGCCAGCTCACCACCAGGGGGAATGCAGCCCCAGCATTTT. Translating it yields CASSPPGGMQPQHF.

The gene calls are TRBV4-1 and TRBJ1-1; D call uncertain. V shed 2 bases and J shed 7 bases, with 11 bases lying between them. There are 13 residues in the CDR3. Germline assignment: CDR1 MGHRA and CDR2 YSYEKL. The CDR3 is CASSQIPGYEAFF. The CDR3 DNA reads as TGCGCCAGCAGCCAAATCCCAGGATATGAAGCTTTCTTT.

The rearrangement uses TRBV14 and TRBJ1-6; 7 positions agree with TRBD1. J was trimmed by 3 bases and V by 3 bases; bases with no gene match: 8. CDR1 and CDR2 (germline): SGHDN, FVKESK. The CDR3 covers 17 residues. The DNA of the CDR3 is TGTGCCAGCAGCCACTCGGACAGGAACGACTATAATTCACCCCTCCACTTT. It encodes CASSHSDRNDYNSPLHF.

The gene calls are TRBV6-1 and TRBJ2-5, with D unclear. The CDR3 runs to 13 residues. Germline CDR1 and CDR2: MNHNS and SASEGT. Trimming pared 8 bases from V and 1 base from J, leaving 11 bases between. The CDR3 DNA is TGTGCCAGCCGAGTTTACAGCCAAGAGACCCAGTACTTC. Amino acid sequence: CASRVYSQETQYF.

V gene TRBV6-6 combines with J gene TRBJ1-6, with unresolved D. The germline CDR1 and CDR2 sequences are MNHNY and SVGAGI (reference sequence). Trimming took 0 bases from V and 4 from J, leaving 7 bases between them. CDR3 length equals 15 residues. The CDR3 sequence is CASSYSTEYNSPLHF. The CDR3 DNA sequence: TGTGCCAGCAGTTACTCGACGGAGTATAATTCACCCCTCCACTTT.

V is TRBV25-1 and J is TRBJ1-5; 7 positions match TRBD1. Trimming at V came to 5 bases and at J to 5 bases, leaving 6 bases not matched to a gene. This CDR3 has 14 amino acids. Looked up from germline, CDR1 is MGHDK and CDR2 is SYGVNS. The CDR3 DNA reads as TGTGCCAGCAGTCCGACAGGGTTGGATCAGCCCCAGCATTTT. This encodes CASSPTGLDQPQHF.